Listed below are T cell receptor beta chains from one sample, sequenced in a study of cytomegalovirus exposure and HLA in healthy donors. Method: immunoSEQ multiplex PCR; TCRdb's copy keeps in-frame clones and lacks some. The table for this sample gives approximately 110,000 clones. Sequenced sample: PBMCs. These receptors all stem from a man aged 25 to 40 in good health and CMV-seronegative. Both conserved end residues are part of each CDR3. The D gene is left open where the match is weak.

>NA|TRBJ1-4|15|TRBV4-3
TGCGCCAGCAGCCAAGAGTGGCGGTCAAATGAAAAACTGTTTTTT
CASSQEWRSNEKLFF
>TRBD1|TRBJ2-7|15|TRBV10-3
TGTGCCATCAGTGGGCCGGGACAGGACTCCTACGAGCAGTACTTC
CAISGPGQDSYEQYF
>NA|TRBJ1-1|13|TRBV27
TGTGCCAGCAGTTTATCGCTAACGACTGAAGCTTTCTTT
CASSLSLTTEAFF
>TRBD1|TRBJ1-1|15|TRBV30
TGTGCCTGGAATTCTTGGACAGGGGAGAACACTGAAGCTTTCTTT
CAWNSWTGENTEAFF
>NA|TRBJ1-2|13|TRBV2
TGTGCCAGCAGTGAGGGGGCGAACTATGGCTACACCTTC
CASSEGANYGYTF
>NA|TRBJ1-5|15|TRBV4-3
TGCGCCAGCAGCCGAGACAGGTTTAGCAATCAGCCCCAGCATTTT
CASSRDRFSNQPQHF
>TRBD2|TRBJ2-2|15|TRBV19
TGTGCCAGTAGTCCACTAGCGGGAGGGGCCGGGGAGCTGTTTTTT
CASSPLAGGAGELFF
>TRBD1|TRBJ2-1|15|TRBV14
TGTGCCAGCAGCCGTCGGGACAGGGACTACAATGAGCGGTTCTTC
CASSRRDRDYNERFF
>NA|TRBJ1-2|19|TRBV4-2
TGTGCCAGCAGCCAAGATCCCCTTGCCAGTTACGCTCTCAACTATGGCTACACCTTC
CASSQDPLASYALNYGYTF
>NA|TRBJ1-5|15|TRBV28
TGTGCCAGCAGTCCAATGACGGAGGGTGGTCAGCCCCAGCATTTT
CASSPMTEGGQPQHF
>NA|TRBJ2-7|14|TRBV11-2
TGTGCCAGCAGCTTAGACCCAGGATCCTACGAGCAGTACTTC
CASSLDPGSYEQYF
>NA|TRBJ2-1|14|TRBV11-3
TGTGCCAGCAGCTTAGCGGGAGTAGGAAATGAGCAGTTCTTC
CASSLAGVGNEQFF
>TRBD2|TRBJ2-1|16|TRBV5-1
TGCGCCAGCAGCTTCGCTAGCGGGAGCTCCTACAATGAGCAGTTCTTC
CASSFASGSSYNEQFF
>TRBD1|TRBJ1-2|13|TRBV25-1
TGTGCCAGCACAGGGGGAAATAACTATGGCTACACCTTC
CASTGGNNYGYTF
>NA|TRBJ1-1|13|TRBV30
TGTGCCTGGAGTGTACCTTGGGAGACTGAAGCTTTCTTT
CAWSVPWETEAFF
>NA|TRBJ2-2|15|TRBV6-5
TGTGCCAGCAGCCACAAAAGTACCGACACCGGGGAGCTGTTTTTT
CASSHKSTDTGELFF
>TRBD1|TRBJ2-7|14|TRBV4-1
TGCGCCAGCAGCCCTCAGACAGGGTCAGACGAGCAGTACTTC
CASSPQTGSDEQYF
>TRBD2|TRBJ2-5|15|TRBV28
TGTGCCAGCAGTTTATTCCGGACTAGCGGGGAGACCCAGTACTTC
CASSLFRTSGETQYF
>TRBD2|TRBJ2-1|16|TRBV7-2
TGTGCCAGCAGCGATCCGGTACTAGCGGACTACAATGAGCAGTTCTTC
CASSDPVLADYNEQFF
>TRBD1|TRBJ1-4|16|TRBV9
TGTGCCAGCAGCGCTGGGGACAGTGCAACTAATGAAAAACTGTTTTTT
CASSAGDSATNEKLFF
>TRBD1|TRBJ2-5|14|TRBV27
TGTGCCAGCAGCACAACAGGGGTAGTGGAGACCCAGTACTTC
CASSTTGVVETQYF
>NA|TRBJ1-5|17|TRBV6-1
TGTGCCAGCAGTGAACGTGAGGGTTTTAGGAGCAATCAGCCCCAGCATTTT
CASSEREGFRSNQPQHF